This T cell receptor (beta chain) was captured by sequencing in a study of human T cells and chemical hapten exposure. Study information: Minor pooled library volume differences mainly drove per-sample TCR yield variation. Findings and caveats of the study: No alteration of TCRs above 1 in 1000 frequency was seen with DPC sensitization.

Time point reported: healthy volunteer bleed at 6 weeks. Extraction yielded total RNA from whole blood (unfractionated). This clonotype came up a few times. Its antigen is as yet unknown. The CDR3 has 14 residues. With 6 bases removed from V and 3 bases from J, the gap between germline ends came to 15 bases. Per the germline V gene, CDR1 is MNHEY and CDR2 is SVGEGT. TCRdb reprocessed the RACE reads via MiXCR and lists one record per CDR3 protein. The table records 65,000 to 95,000 distinct CDR3 sequences, around 9.3% of them present only once. Sequenced: whole blood. The rearrangement joins TRBV6-2 or TRBV6-3 to TRBJ2-7; unclear D gene. The receptor was isolated from a female donor in good health. Some clones in this sample may be carry-over from other donors' samples. The CDR3 loop reads CASRVSPQRYEQYF. CDR3 nucleotide sequence: TGTGCCAGCAGGGTCAGCCCACAGCGCTACGAGCAGTACTTC.